These T cell receptor beta chains were read from a single sample in a study of T-cell reconstitution after alpha-beta-depleted transplantation in children. TCRdb reanalysed the PCR reads using MiXCR and keeps one entry per CDR3 protein. The sample has approximately 85,000 distinct CDR3 sequences, less than 15% seen once; the top ten hold around a quarter. This sample comprised PBMCs, mostly from graft donor cells, obtained 180 days after TCRalphabeta/CD19-depleted stem cell transplant. All receptors derive from a male patient aged 2-9 years who had a stem cell transplant for acute lymphoblastic leukemia, so the T cells may come from the graft donor. Each CDR3 is given with its conserved first and last residue. The D gene is left open where the match is weak. Size values are once, few and many counts, or a class for expanded clones, and some rows have none.

TRBD1 | TRBJ2-1 | TRBV9 | many | TGTGCCAGCAGCGTAAAAATTGGGACAGGGAGTTTTGATGAGCAGTTCTTC | CASSVKIGTGSFDEQFF
TRBD1 | TRBJ1-1 | TRBV2 | few | TGTGCCAGCAGTATCCCCGGGACAGGCTTGAACACTGAAGCTTTCTTT | CASSIPGTGLNTEAFF
NA | TRBJ1-5 | TRBV4-1 | few | TGCGCCAGCAGCCAAGTCGGCGGCCATCAGCCCCAGCATTTT | CASSQVGGHQPQHF
TRBD1 | TRBJ2-3 | TRBV6-1 | few | TGTGCCAGCAGTGAACCAGACAGGGGGCATCTGAGCACAGATACGCAGTATTTT | CASSEPDRGHLSTDTQYF
NA | TRBJ2-1 | TRBV20-1 | NA | TGCAGTGCTCTCGGGGTCGTGAGCTACAATGAGCAGTTCTTC | CSALGVVSYNEQFF
NA | TRBJ1-4 | TRBV5-4 | NA | TGTGCCAGCAGCCCCGACCGTAATGAAAAAATGTTTTTT | CASSPDRNEKMFF
NA | TRBJ1-6 | TRBV7-3 | few | TGTGCCAGCAGCTTATGGGGAAACTCCTATAATTCACCCCTCCACTTT | CASSLWGNSYNSPLHF
TRBD2 | TRBJ2-7 | TRBV5-1 | many | TGCGCCAGCAGCTATAGCGGGAACTCCTACGAGCAGTACTTC | CASSYSGNSYEQYF
NA | TRBJ2-3 | TRBV5-1 | few | TGCGCCAGCAGCTTGGACTACAGGCGAACAGATACGCAGTATTTT | CASSLDYRRTDTQYF
NA | TRBJ1-5 | TRBV20-1 | NA | TGCAGTGCCACGCACCGGGACACTTATAGCAATCAGCCCCAGCATTTT | CSATHRDTYSNQPQHF
TRBD1 | TRBJ2-5 | TRBV24-1 | once | TGTGCCACCAGTGATTTGGGACAGGCGGCGCAAGAGACCCAGTACTTC | CATSDLGQAAQETQYF
NA | TRBJ2-2 | TRBV27 | NA | TGTGCCAGCAGTCCCTCCCAGTGGGGGGACACCGGGGAGCTGTTTTTT | CASSPSQWGDTGELFF
TRBD2 | TRBJ2-1 | TRBV7-2 | few | TGTGCCAGCAGCCCTAGCGGACGCTCCTACAATGAGCAGTTCTTC | CASSPSGRSYNEQFF